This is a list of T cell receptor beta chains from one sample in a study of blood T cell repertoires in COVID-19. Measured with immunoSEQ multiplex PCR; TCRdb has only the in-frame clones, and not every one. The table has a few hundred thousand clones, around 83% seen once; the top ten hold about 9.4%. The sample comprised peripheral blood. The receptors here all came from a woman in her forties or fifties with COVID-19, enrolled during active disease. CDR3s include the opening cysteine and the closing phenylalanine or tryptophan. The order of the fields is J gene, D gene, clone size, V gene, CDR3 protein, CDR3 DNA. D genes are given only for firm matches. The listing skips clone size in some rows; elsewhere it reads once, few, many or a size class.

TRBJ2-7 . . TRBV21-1 CASSKGGTQGDSSYEQYF TGTGCCAGCAGCAAAGGGGGGACACAAGGGGACAGCTCCTACGAGCAGTACTTC
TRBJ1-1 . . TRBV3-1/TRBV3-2 CASGAQREAFF TGTGCCAGCGGGGCTCAGCGTGAAGCTTTCTTT
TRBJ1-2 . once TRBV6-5 CASSYGGDNYGYTF TGTGCCAGCAGTTACGGGGGGGATAACTATGGCTACACCTTC
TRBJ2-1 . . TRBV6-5 CASSLRGVQFF TGTGCCAGCAGCTTACGGGGTGTGCAGTTCTTC
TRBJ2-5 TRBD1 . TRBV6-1 CASSESPGQGNKETQYF TGTGCCAGCAGTGAATCTCCGGGACAGGGAAACAAAGAGACCCAGTACTTC
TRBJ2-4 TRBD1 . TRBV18 CASSFGAGQGTKNIQYF TGTGCCAGCTCATTCGGGGCGGGACAGGGTACCAAAAACATTCAGTACTTC
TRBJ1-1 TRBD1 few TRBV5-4 CASSPDRGRVNTEAFF TGTGCCAGCAGCCCGGACAGGGGGCGCGTGAACACTGAAGCTTTCTTT
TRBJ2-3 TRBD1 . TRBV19 CASTTGRTDTQYF TGTGCCAGTACGACAGGGAGAACAGATACGCAGTATTTT
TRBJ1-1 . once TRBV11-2 CASSLQVNTEAFF TGTGCCAGCAGCCTACAGGTGAACACTGAAGCTTTCTTT
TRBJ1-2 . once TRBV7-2 CASSWTKGFGYTF TGTGCCAGCAGCTGGACCAAGGGGTTCGGCTACACCTTC
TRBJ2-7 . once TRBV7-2 CASSPYPVGQTSYEQYF TGTGCCAGCAGCCCTTATCCGGTAGGACAGACGTCCTACGAGCAGTACTTC
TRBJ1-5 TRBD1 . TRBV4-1 CASSPPADRGAQPQHF TGCGCCAGCAGCCCTCCAGCTGACAGGGGCGCTCAGCCCCAGCATTTT
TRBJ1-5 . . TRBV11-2 CASRKGGASNQPQHF TGTGCCAGCAGAAAGGGAGGGGCGAGCAATCAGCCCCAGCATTTT
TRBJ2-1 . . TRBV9 CASSAPDSSLYNEQFF TGTGCCAGCAGCGCCCCTGACAGTTCCCTTTACAATGAGCAGTTCTTC
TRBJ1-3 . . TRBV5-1 CASSLGFHSGSGNTIYF TGCGCCAGCAGCTTAGGCTTCCACAGCGGGAGTGGAAACACCATATATTTT
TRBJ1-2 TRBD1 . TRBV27 CASSPQGPIGRGYTF TGTGCCAGCAGTCCACAGGGGCCAATAGGTCGGGGCTACACCTTC